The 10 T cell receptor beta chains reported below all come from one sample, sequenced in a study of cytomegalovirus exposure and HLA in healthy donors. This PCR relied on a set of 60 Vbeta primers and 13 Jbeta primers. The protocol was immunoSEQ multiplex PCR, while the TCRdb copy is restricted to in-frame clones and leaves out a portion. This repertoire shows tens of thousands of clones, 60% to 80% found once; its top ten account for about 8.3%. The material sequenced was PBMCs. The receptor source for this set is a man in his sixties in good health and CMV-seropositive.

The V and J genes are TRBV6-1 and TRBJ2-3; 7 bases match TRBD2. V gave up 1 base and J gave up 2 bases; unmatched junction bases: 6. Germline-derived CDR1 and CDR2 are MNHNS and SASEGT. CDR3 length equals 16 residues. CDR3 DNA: TGTGCCAGCAGTGAAGTGGTAGCGGGCAACACAGATACGCAGTATTTT. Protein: CASSEVVAGNTDTQYF.

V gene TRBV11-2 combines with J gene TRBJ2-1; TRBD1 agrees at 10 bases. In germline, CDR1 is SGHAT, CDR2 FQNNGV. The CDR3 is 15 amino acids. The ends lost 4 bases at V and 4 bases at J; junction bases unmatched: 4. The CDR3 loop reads CASSSGQGPYNEQFF. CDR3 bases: TGTGCCAGCAGCTCGGGACAGGGGCCGTACAATGAGCAGTTCTTC.

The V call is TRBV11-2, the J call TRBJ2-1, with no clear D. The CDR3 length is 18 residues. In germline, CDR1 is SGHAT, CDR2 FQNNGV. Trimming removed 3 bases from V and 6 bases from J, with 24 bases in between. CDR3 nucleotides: TGTGCCAGCAGCTTTTCGTTGGCGGCGTTAATAGGAAGCAATGAGCAGTTCTTC. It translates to CASSFSLAALIGSNEQFF.

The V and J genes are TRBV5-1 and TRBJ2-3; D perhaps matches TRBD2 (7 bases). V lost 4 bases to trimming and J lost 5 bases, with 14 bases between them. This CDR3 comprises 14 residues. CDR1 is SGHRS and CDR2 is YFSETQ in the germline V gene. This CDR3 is CASSLGGVGDTQYF. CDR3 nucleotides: TGCGCCAGCAGCCTAGGGGGGGTGGGAGATACGCAGTATTTT. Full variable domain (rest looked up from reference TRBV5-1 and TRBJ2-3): KAGVTQTPRYLIKTRGQQVTLSCSPISGHRSVSWYQQTPGQGLQFLFEYFSETQRNKGNFPGRFSGRQFSNSRSEMNVSTLELGDSALYLCASSLGGVGDTQYFGPGTRLTVL.

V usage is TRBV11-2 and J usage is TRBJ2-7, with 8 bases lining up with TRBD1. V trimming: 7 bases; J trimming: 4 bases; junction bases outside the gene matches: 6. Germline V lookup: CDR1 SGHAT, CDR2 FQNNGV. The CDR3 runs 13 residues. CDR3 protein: CASTWTGMYEQYF. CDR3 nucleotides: TGTGCCAGCACCTGGACAGGGATGTACGAGCAGTACTTC.

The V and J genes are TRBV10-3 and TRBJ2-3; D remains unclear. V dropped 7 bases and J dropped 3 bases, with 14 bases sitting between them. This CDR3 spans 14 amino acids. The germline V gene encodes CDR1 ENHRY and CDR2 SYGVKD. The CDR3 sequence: CAITARPMTDTQYF. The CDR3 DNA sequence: TGTGCCATCACTGCTAGACCTATGACAGATACGCAGTATTTT.

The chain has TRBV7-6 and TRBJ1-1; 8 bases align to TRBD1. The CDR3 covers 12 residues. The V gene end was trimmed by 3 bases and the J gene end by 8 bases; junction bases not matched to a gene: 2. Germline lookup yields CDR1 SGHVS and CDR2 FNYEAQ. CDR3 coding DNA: TGTGCCAGCAGCTTCCAGGGGGCCGAAGCTTTCTTT. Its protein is CASSFQGAEAFF. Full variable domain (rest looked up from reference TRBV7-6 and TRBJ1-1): GAGVSQSPRYKVTKRGQDVALRCDPISGHVSLYWYRQALGQGPEFLTYFNYEAQQDKSGLPNDRFSAERPEGSISTLTIQRTEQRDSAMYRCASSFQGAEAFFGQGTRLTVV.

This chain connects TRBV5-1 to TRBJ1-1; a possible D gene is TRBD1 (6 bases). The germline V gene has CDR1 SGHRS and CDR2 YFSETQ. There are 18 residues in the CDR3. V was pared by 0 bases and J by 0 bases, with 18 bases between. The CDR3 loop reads CASSLAKDSQALNTEAFF. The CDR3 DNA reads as TGCGCCAGCAGCTTGGCCAAGGACAGCCAGGCCTTGAACACTGAAGCTTTCTTT.

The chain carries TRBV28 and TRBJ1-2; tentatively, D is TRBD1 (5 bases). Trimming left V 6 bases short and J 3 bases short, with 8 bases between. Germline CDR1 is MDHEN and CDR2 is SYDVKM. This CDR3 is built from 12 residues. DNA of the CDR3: TGTGCCAGCAGCCCGACAGACTATGGCTACACCTTC. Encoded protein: CASSPTDYGYTF.

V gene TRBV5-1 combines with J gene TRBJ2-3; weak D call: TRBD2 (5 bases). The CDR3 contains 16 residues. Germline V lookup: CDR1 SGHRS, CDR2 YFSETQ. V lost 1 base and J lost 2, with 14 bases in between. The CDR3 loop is CASSLWGEGSTDTQYF. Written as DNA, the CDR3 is TGCGCCAGCAGCTTGTGGGGAGAAGGTTCCACAGATACGCAGTATTTT. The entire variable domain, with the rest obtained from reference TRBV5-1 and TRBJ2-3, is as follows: KAGVTQTPRYLIKTRGQQVTLSCSPISGHRSVSWYQQTPGQGLQFLFEYFSETQRNKGNFPGRFSGRQFSNSRSEMNVSTLELGDSALYLCASSLWGEGSTDTQYFGPGTRLTVL.